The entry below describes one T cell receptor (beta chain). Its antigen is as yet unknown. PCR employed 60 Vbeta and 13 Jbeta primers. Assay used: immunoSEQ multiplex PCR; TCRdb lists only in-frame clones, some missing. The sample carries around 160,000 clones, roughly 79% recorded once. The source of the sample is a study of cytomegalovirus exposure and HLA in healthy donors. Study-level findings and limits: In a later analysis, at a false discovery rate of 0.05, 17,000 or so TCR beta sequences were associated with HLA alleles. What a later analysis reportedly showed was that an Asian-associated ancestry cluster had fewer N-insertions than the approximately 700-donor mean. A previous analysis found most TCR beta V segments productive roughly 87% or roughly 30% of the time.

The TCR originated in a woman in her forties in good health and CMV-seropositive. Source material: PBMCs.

CDR3 nucleotide sequence: TGTGCCACTCACCGGGACAGCACCTCCGAGCAGTACTTC. Translated: CATHRDSTSEQYF. The chain is built from TRBV10-3 and TRBJ2-7; TRBD1 matches 7 bases. Germline V gives CDR1 ENHRY, CDR2 SYGVKD. The V segment lost 10 bases and the J segment 6 bases; nucleotides outside the gene matches: 12. This CDR3 region has 13 residues.